Below, 21 T cell receptor beta chains from the same sample are listed, as sequenced in a study of regulatory T cells in long-lasting Graves disease. Both iRepertoire HTBI primers and Arm-PCR of CDR3 regions were used to build the TCR beta libraries. TCRdb reprocessed the multiplex PCR reads via MiXCR and lists one record per CDR3 protein. The table lists 450,000 to 500,000 distinct CDR3 sequences, about a sixth of them singletons. The sample's time point: newly diagnosed GD, antithyroid drugs for less than 3 months. Making the TCR library involved RNA that had been extracted from PBMCs. This same sample was also taken into another study, of T cells in Graves' hyperthyroidism and ophthalmopathy.

The sample consisted of peripheral blood mononuclear cells (PBMCs), taken at new diagnosis, from a patient treated with antithyroid drugs. Every receptor here comes from a man aged 35-49 years with Graves disease.

This chain uses TRBV5-1 with TRBJ1-2, with D perhaps TRBD1 (5 bases). Germline V CDR1 and CDR2: SGHRS, YFSETQ. The germline V and J ends were trimmed by 0 bases and 4 bases, with 16 bases remaining between them. The CDR3 length is 16 residues. CDR3 protein: CASSLAGSASLYGYTF. In DNA form, the CDR3 reads TGCGCCAGCAGCTTGGCAGGGTCAGCAAGCCTCTATGGCTACACCTTC.

This clonotype has at least ten counts. Here the CDR3 reads CASSSSLTDTQYF. The DNA for the CDR3 is TGTGCCAGCTCATCCTCCCTCACAGATACGCAGTATTTT. V is TRBV18 and J is TRBJ2-3; D remains unclear. The germline V and J ends were trimmed by 5 bases and 2 bases, with 8 bases remaining between them. Looked up from germline, CDR1 is KGHSH and CDR2 is LQKENI. The CDR3 totals 13 residues.

This clonotype appeared many times. The chain uses TRBV3-1 and TRBJ2-7; D gene ambiguous. Germline V gene sequence: CDR1 LGHDT, CDR2 YNNKEL (reference sequence). V lost 0 bases and J 6 bases, leaving 9 bases between the germline ends. This CDR3 is built from 13 residues. The CDR3 reads CASSQDLIPEQYF. CDR3 nucleotides: TGTGCCAGCAGCCAAGATCTGATCCCCGAGCAGTACTTC.

This clonotype came up many times. This rearrangement joins TRBV7-9 to TRBJ2-7; D gene unclear. The V gene lost 5 bases and the J gene lost 4 bases, with 12 bases spanning the gap. Per germline, CDR1 SEHNR and CDR2 FQNEAQ (reference sequence). The CDR3 totals 13 residues. The CDR3 here is CASSHIMGYEQYF. CDR3 DNA sequence: TGTGCCAGCAGCCATATTATGGGTTACGAGCAGTACTTC.

This clonotype was counted ten times or more. V and J are TRBV28 and TRBJ2-3, with 11 bases that match TRBD1. There are 18 residues in the CDR3. In germline, CDR1 is MDHEN, CDR2 SYDVKM. V lost 3 bases and J lost 6; bases outside the gene matches: 14. As DNA, the CDR3 is TGTGCCAGCAGTTTCCCCGGACAGGGGGCCTCTTACAAGGATACGCAGTATTTT. Its protein is CASSFPGQGASYKDTQYF.

This rearrangement joins TRBV20-1 to TRBJ2-2, with D unclear. V lost 5 bases and J lost 1, with 8 bases in between. CDR1 is DFQATT, CDR2 SNEGSKA, per germline (reference sequence). CDR3 length equals 13 residues. The DNA for the CDR3 is TGCAGTGCTCCAACAGAGAACACCGGGGAGCTGTTTTTT. Protein: CSAPTENTGELFF.

This clonotype was recorded many times. The chain uses TRBV11-2 and TRBJ1-5, with D unresolved. The V end lost 0 bases, the J end lost 4 bases, and 4 bases lay between the germline ends. CDR1 is SGHAT and CDR2 is FQNNGV in the germline V gene. The CDR3 totals 13 residues. This CDR3 is CASSLDRNQPQHF. Here the CDR3 DNA reads TGTGCCAGCAGCTTAGATAGGAATCAGCCCCAGCATTTT.

This clonotype occurred a few times. The J gene is TRBJ1-5, the V gene TRBV19; D unclear. This CDR3 has 15 residues. Germline assignment: CDR1 LNHDA and CDR2 SQIVND (reference sequence). Between the trimmed V and J ends, which lost 4 bases and 0 bases, there was a span of 10 bases. CDR3 region: CASSKAGYSNQPQHF. In nucleotides, the CDR3 is TGTGCCAGTAGTAAGGCAGGATATAGCAATCAGCCCCAGCATTTT.

Concerning this clonotype: With a much larger clone just one base away, this may be a read error. V usage is TRBV2 and J usage is TRBJ2-7; TRBD2 matches at 13 bases. The CDR3 totals 15 residues. Germline trimming cut 7 bases from V and 7 bases from J; bases unmatched to any gene: 10. Germline values: CDR1 SNHLY, CDR2 FYNNEI. The CDR3 reads CASKGTSGMGNEQYF. CDR3 sequence (DNA): TGTGCCAGCAAGGGGACTAGCGGGATGGGGAATGAGCAGTACTTC.

This clonotype was counted a few times. The chain recombines TRBV12-5 with TRBJ2-1, with D uncertain. Per the germline V gene, CDR1 is LGHNT and CDR2 is FRNRAP. There are 16 residues in the CDR3. Trimming shortened V by 0 bases and J by 1 base, and 10 bases separated the two germline ends. CDR3 amino acids: CASGLVVTISYNEQFF. CDR3 DNA sequence: TGTGCTAGTGGTTTGGTAGTCACAATATCCTACAATGAGCAGTTCTTC.

This clonotype appeared many times. V usage is TRBV28 and J usage is TRBJ2-7, with D perhaps TRBD1 (6 bases). Germline V lookup: CDR1 MDHEN, CDR2 SYDVKM. The CDR3 extends over 15 amino acids. Between the trimmed V and J ends, which lost 5 bases and 0 bases, there was a span of 14 bases. CDR3: CASSQQGRSSYEQYF. In DNA form, the CDR3 reads TGTGCCAGCAGTCAACAGGGTCGGAGCTCCTACGAGCAGTACTTC.

This clonotype appeared many times. This chain joins TRBV28 and TRBJ1-2; D is ambiguous. V lost 8 bases, J lost 5 bases, and 15 bases lay in between. Germline assignment: CDR1 MDHEN and CDR2 SYDVKM. CDR3 length: 13 residues. The CDR3 here is CASFVDRGYGYTF. In nucleotides, the CDR3 is TGTGCCAGCTTCGTCGACCGGGGATATGGCTACACCTTC.

Concerning this clonotype: A far larger clone lies a single base away; this is likely a read error. J is TRBJ1-1 and V is TRBV13; 7 bases fit TRBD1. Germline V gene data show CDR1 as PRHDT and CDR2 as FYEKMQ (reference sequence). This CDR3 contains 14 residues. The CDR3 reads CAGSLQGRVTEAFF. The CDR3 DNA sequence: TGTGCCGGCAGTTTACAGGGGCGGGTCACTGAAGCTTTCTTT.

The chain uses TRBV9 and TRBJ2-5; D possibly matches TRBD1 or TRBD2 (5 bases each). Germline CDR1 reads SGDLS; CDR2 reads YYNGEE. Trimming took 2 bases from V and 4 from J, leaving 9 bases between them. This CDR3 comprises 13 residues. The CDR3 here is CASSVGGAETQYF. CDR3 DNA sequence: TGTGCCAGCAGCGTTGGGGGAGCAGAGACCCAGTACTTC.

Turning to this clonotype: It may be a read error: a sequence one base away is much more abundant. The chain has TRBV30 and TRBJ2-2; D not certain. Germline V gene sequence: CDR1 GTSNPN, CDR2 SVGIG (reference sequence). CDR3 length: 14 residues. The CDR3 spells CTWSRVRNTGELFF. DNA of the CDR3: TGTACCTGGAGTAGAGTCAGAAACACCGGGGAGCTGTTTTTT.

As concerns this clonotype: A read error is likely here: a far larger clone is one base away. V usage is TRBV24-1 and J usage is TRBJ2-3, with TRBD2 matching over 8 bases. The J call is in doubt because the DNA end fits TRBJ2-5 better. Germline-derived CDR1 and CDR2 are KGHDR and SFDVKD. The length of the CDR3 is 16 residues. CDR3: CASSSEPAGVGETQYF. The CDR3 DNA reads TGTGCCAGCAGTTCAGAACCAGCGGGAGTGGGGGAGACCCAGTACTTC.

A few counts support this clonotype. V and J are TRBV19 and TRBJ1-1; D is undetermined. The CDR3 covers 14 residues. Trimming took 5 bases from V and 5 from J, leaving 15 bases between them. The germline V gene has CDR1 LNHDA and CDR2 SQIVND (reference sequence). The CDR3 coding sequence is TGTGCCAGTAGTGAAGGGCGGAGTTGGACTGAAGCTTTCTTT. Its protein is CASSEGRSWTEAFF. The variable domain in full, with the rest retrieved from reference TRBV19 and TRBJ1-1, is DGGITQSPKYLFRKEGQNVTLSCEQNLNHDAMYWYRQDPGQGLRLIYYSQIVNDFQKGDIAEGYSVSREKKESFPLTVTSAQKNPTAFYLCASSEGRSWTEAFFGQGTRLTVV.

This clonotype was counted many times. The rearrangement links TRBV6-1 to TRBJ1-5; tentatively, D is TRBD1 (6 bases). The CDR3 totals 11 residues. V shed 6 bases and J shed 7 bases, with 7 bases lying between them. Germline lookup yields CDR1 MNHNS and CDR2 SASEGT. The CDR3 reads CASRQGQPQHF. CDR3 coding DNA: TGTGCCAGCAGACAGGGACAGCCCCAGCATTTT.

This clonotype was seen repeatedly, ten times or more. This chain uses TRBV3-1 with TRBJ1-6; D call uncertain. There are 15 residues in the CDR3. With 5 bases removed from V and 7 bases from J, the gap between germline ends came to 15 bases. From germline, CDR1 is LGHDT and CDR2 YNNKEL (reference sequence). The CDR3 region is CASSADGRENSPLHF. Here the CDR3 DNA reads TGTGCCAGCAGCGCGGACGGGAGGGAGAATTCACCCCTCCACTTT.

This clonotype was detected ten times or more. This chain links TRBV10-3 with TRBJ1-2; D gene unclear. The V end lost 6 bases, the J end lost 5 bases, and 13 bases lay between the germline ends. Germline-derived CDR1 and CDR2 are ENHRY and SYGVKD. The CDR3 runs 13 residues. The CDR3 loop is CAISKGTVYGYTF. CDR3 nucleotides: TGTGCCATCAGCAAAGGAACGGTTTATGGCTACACCTTC.

The rearrangement uses TRBV5-1 and TRBJ2-1, with D perhaps TRBD1 (6 bases). CDR3 length: 13 residues. CDR1 is SGHRS and CDR2 is YFSETQ in the germline V gene. V dropped 3 bases and J dropped 8 bases, with 12 bases sitting between them. The CDR3 DNA is TGCGCCAGCAGCTCAACTAGGGGGTATGAGCAGTTCTTC. Translated: CASSSTRGYEQFF.